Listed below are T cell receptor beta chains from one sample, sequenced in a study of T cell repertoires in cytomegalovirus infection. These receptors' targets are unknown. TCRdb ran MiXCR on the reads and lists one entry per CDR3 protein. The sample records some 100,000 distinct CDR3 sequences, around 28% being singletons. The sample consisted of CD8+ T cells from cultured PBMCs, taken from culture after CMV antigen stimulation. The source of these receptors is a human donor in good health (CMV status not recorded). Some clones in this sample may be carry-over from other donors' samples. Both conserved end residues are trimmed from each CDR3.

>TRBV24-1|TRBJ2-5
ATSDQFQETQY
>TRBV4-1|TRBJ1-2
ASSQERDWYYGYT
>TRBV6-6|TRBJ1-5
ASSFEAPGGNQPQH
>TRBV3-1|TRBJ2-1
ASSQLLAGGPRNEQF
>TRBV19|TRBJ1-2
ASSMRHNNYGYT
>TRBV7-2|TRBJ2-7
ASNTGTRPYEQY
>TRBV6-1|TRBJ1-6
ASSGASSSYNSPLH
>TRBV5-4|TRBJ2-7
ASSLQGGGLSEQY
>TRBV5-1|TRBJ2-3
ASSWPLAGGSTDTQY
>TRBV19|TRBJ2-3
ASSSPEGGGSTDTQY
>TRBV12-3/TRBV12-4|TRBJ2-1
AAAGGPYNEQF
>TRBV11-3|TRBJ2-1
ASSLDAGGGNEQF
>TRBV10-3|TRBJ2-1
AISAGHAAIENEQF
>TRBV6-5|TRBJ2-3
ASRGVAATDTQY
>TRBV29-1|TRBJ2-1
SVDPVDNEQF
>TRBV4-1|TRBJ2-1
ASSQEGYEQF
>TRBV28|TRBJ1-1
ASKGLSSNTEAF
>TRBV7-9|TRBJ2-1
ASSFVDRHEQF
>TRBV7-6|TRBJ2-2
ASSLPRDSPNTGELF
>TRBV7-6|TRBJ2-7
ASSPGTGDYEQY
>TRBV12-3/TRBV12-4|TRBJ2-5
ASSLMSGRYQETQY
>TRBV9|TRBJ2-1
ASSVVSGGGYEQF
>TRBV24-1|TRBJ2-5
ATSDLAGGKETQY
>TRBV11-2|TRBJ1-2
ASSLVHRDREGDYGYT
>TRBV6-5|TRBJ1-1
ASSYSTGTTEAF
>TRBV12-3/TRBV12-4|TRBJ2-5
ASSSRGGGWKETQY